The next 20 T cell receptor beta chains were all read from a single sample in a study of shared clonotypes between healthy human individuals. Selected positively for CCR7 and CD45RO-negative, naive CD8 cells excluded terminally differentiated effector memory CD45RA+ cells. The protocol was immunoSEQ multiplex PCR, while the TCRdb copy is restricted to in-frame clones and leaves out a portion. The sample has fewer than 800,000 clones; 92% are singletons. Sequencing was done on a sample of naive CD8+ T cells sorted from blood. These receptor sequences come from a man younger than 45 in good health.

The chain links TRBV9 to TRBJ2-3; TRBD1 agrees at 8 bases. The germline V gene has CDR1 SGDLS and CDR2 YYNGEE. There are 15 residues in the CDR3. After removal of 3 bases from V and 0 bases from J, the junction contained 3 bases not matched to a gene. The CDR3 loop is CASSEGQVSTDTQYF. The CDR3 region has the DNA TGTGCCAGCAGCGAGGGACAGGTTAGCACAGATACGCAGTATTTT. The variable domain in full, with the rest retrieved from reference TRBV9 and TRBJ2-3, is DSGVTQTPKHLITATGQRVTLRCSPRSGDLSVYWYQQSLDQGLQFLIQYYNGEERAKGNILERFSAQQFPDLHSELNLSSLELGDSALYFCASSEGQVSTDTQYFGPGTRLTVL.

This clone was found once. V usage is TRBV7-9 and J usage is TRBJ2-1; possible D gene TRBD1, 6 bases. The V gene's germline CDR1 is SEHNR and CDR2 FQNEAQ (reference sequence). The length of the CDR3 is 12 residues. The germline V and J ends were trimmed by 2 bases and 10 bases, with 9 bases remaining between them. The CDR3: CASSLYGGEQFF. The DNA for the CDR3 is TGTGCCAGCAGCTTATATGGGGGCGAGCAGTTCTTC.

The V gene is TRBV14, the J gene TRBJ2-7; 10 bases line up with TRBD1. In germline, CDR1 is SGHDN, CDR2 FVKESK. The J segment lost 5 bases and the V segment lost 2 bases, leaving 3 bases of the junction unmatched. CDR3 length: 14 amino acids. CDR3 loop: CASSQWDRGHEQYF. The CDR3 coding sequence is TGTGCCAGCAGCCAATGGGACAGGGGCCACGAGCAGTACTTC.

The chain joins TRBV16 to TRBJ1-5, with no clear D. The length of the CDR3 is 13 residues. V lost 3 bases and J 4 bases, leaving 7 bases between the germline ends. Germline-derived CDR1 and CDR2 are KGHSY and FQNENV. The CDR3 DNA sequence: TGTGCCAGCAGCCAGGTTGGGAATCAGCCCCAGCATTTT. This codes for CASSQVGNQPQHF.

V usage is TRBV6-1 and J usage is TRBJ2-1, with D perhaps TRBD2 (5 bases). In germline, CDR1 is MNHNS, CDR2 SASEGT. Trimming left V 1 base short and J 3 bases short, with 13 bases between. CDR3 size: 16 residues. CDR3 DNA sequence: TGTGCCAGCAGTGAAGGGGGAGAGACCTACTACAATGAGCAGTTCTTC. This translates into CASSEGGETYYNEQFF.

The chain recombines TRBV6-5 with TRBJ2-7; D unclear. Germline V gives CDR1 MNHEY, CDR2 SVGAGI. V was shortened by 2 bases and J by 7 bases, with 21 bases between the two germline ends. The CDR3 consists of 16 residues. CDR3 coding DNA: TGTGCCAGCAGTTACGGATCCAGCCCCCCTAGTGAAGAGCAGTACTTC. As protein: CASSYGSSPPSEEQYF.

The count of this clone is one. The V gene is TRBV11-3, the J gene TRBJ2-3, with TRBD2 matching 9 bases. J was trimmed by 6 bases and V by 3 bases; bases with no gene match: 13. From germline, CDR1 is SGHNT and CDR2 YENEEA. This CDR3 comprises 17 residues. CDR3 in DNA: TGTGCCAGCAGCTTGGGGCGGGAGGGCCTGTTTGCGGATACGCAGTATTTT. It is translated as CASSLGREGLFADTQYF.

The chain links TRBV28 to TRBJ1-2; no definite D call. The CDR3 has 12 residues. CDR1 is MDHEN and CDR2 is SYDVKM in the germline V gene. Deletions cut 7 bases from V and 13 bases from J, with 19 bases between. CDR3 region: CASNPGLGFCTF. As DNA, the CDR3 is TGTGCCAGCAACCCCGGGTTGGGTTTTTGCACCTTC.

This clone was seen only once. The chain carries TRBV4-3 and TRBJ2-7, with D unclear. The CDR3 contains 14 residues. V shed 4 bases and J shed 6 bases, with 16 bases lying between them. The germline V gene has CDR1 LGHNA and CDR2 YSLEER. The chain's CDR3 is CASSPGSLSGEQYF. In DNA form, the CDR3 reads TGCGCCAGCAGCCCCGGGTCCTTGAGTGGCGAGCAGTACTTC.

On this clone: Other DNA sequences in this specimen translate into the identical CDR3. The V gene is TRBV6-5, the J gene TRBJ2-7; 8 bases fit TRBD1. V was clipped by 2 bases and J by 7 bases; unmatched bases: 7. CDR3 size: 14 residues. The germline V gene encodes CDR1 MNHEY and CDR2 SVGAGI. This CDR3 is CASSYGQGAGEQYF. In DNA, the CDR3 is TGTGCCAGCAGTTACGGGCAGGGGGCTGGGGAGCAGTACTTC.

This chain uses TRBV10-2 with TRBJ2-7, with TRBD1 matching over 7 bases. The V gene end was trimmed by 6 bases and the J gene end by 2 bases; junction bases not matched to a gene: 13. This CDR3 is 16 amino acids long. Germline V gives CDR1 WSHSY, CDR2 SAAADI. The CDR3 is CASSTRDRSSPYEQYF. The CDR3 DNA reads TGCGCCAGCAGCACGAGGGACAGAAGTTCCCCCTACGAGCAGTACTTC.

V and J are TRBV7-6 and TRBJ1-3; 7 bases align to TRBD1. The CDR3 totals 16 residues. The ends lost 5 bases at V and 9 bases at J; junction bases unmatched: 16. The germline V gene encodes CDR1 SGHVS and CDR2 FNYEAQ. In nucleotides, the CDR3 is TGTGCCAGCAGCCCTAGGGAGGAGGGGGCAGGCGGCACCATATATTTT. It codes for CASSPREEGAGGTIYF.

The CDR3 nucleotides read TGTGCCAGCAGCACGGGGTTCCAAGAGACCCAGTACTTC. It specifies CASSTGFQETQYF. This rearrangement joins TRBV6-1 to TRBJ2-5; D perhaps matches TRBD2 (5 bases). The CDR3 length is 13 residues. V was trimmed by 6 bases and J by 1 base, leaving 9 bases between them. Per germline, CDR1 MNHNS and CDR2 SASEGT.

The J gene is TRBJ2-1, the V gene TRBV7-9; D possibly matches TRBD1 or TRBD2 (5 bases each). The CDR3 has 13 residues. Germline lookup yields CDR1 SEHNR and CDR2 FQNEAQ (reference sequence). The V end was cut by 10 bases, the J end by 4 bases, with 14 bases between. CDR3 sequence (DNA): TGTGCCAACGAGGCAGAGGGGTACAATGAGCAGTTCTTC. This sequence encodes CANEAEGYNEQFF.

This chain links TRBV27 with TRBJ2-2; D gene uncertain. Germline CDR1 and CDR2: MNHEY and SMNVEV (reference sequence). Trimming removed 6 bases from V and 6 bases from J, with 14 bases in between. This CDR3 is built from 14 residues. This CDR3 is CASRVGAFSGELFF. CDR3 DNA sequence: TGTGCCAGCAGGGTGGGCGCGTTTTCCGGGGAGCTGTTTTTT.

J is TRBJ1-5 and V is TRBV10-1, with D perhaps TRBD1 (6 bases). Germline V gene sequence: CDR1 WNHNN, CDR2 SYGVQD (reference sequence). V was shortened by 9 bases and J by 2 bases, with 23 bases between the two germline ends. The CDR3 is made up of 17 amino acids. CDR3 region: CARIGTSGLRGNQPQHF. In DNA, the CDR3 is TGCGCCAGGATCGGGACAAGTGGGTTAAGGGGCAATCAGCCCCAGCATTTT.

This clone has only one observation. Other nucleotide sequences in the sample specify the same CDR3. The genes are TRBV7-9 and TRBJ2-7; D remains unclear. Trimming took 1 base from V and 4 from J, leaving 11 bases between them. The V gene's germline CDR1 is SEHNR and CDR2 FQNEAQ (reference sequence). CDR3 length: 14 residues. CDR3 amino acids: CASSLVTHPYEQYF. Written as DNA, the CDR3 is TGTGCCAGCAGCTTAGTTACCCACCCGTACGAGCAGTACTTC.

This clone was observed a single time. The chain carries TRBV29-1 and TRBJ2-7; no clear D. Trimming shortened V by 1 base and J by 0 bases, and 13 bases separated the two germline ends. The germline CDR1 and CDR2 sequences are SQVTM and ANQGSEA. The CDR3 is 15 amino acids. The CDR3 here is CSVEAVGPDSYEQYF. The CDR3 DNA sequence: TGCAGCGTTGAAGCGGTAGGCCCGGACTCCTACGAGCAGTACTTC.

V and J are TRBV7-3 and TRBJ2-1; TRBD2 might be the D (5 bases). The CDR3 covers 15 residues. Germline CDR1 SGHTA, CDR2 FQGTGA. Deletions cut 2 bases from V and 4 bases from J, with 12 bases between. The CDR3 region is CASSLEAGPYNEQFF. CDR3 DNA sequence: TGTGCCAGCAGCTTAGAGGCGGGCCCGTACAATGAGCAGTTCTTC.

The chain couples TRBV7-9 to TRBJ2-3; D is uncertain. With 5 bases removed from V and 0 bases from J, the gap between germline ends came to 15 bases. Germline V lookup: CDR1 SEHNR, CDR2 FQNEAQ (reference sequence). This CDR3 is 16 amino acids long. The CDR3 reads CASSNQRSSSTDTQYF. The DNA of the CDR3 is TGTGCCAGCAGCAATCAAAGGAGTAGTAGCACAGATACGCAGTATTTT.